These 23 T cell receptor beta chains came from one sample sequenced in a study of T cell responses to AZD1222 COVID-19 vaccine (dated by TCRdb to about 2021). Read against the paper, the sample's time point label means: about 28 days (+/-7) after the second vaccine dose. Libraries were constructed by the immunoSEQ multiplex PCR assay. TCRdb obtained this table from immuneACCESS and retained in-frame rearrangements with V and J assigned. These tables miss some clones; where compared with another copy, unresolved V genes account for less than half of the shortfall, and the remainder is unexplained. The sample table contains 90,000 to 120,000 clones; only one count was recorded for roughly 85% of them. In total, the top ten clones hold roughly 5% of the sample. The sequencing here drew on peripheral blood, taken 28 days after the second AZD1222 dose. These receptors came from an adult who received the AZD1222 COVID-19 vaccine.

V and J are TRBV3-1 (or the pseudogene TRBV3-2) and TRBJ1-4; 8 nucleotides line up with TRBD1. This CDR3 has 15 amino acids. V gave up 5 bases and J gave up 7 bases; unmatched junction bases: 9. Germline CDR1 reads LGHDT; CDR2 reads YNNKEL (reference sequence). DNA of the CDR3: TGTGCCAGCAGCTTGCGACAGGGGCAGGGTGAAAAACTGTTTTTT. Translating gives CASSLRQGQGEKLFF.

This clone was counted a few times. V is TRBV27 and J is TRBJ1-2; D perhaps matches TRBD1 (5 bases). CDR1 MNHEY and CDR2 SMNVEV come from the germline V gene (reference sequence). The CDR3 consists of 13 residues. V lost 7 bases to trimming and J lost 8 bases, with 17 bases between them. Here the CDR3 DNA reads TGTGCCAGCACCCTAAGGGCGGGGGAGGGCTACACCTTC. It yields the protein CASTLRAGEGYTF.

The chain joins TRBV18 to TRBJ2-3; 9 bases fit TRBD1. V gave up 0 bases and J gave up 6 bases; unmatched junction bases: 13. This CDR3 spans 18 amino acids. CDR1 KGHSH and CDR2 LQKENI come from the germline V gene. DNA of the CDR3: TGTGCCAGCTCACCACCCGGGGGACAGGGCCCCGAAAGGGATACGCAGTATTTT. It specifies CASSPPGGQGPERDTQYF.

V is TRBV25-1 and J is TRBJ1-1; 7 nucleotides align to TRBD1. V lost 5 bases and J lost 1; bases outside the gene matches: 7. Germline CDR1 is MGHDK and CDR2 is SYGVNS. This CDR3 is 15 amino acids long. For the CDR3, the DNA is TGTGCCAGCAGTTATGAGGGGGCTCGGAACACTGAAGCTTTCTTT. It specifies CASSYEGARNTEAFF.

The V and J genes are TRBV7-2 and TRBJ2-7; D remains ambiguous. The CDR3 is 13 residues long. CDR1 is SGHTA and CDR2 is FQGNSA in the germline V gene. The germline V and J ends were trimmed by 3 bases and 3 bases, with 9 bases remaining between them. CDR3 sequence (DNA): TGTGCCAGCAGCTTTAAGGGTGGCTACGAGCAGTACTTC. Protein sequence: CASSFKGGYEQYF.

The chain uses TRBV5-1 and TRBJ1-2; TRBD1 matches 7 bases. This CDR3 is 15 amino acids long. CDR1 is SGHRS and CDR2 is YFSETQ in the germline V gene. Trimming removed 4 bases from V and 3 bases from J; junction bases left unmatched: 9. The CDR3 DNA sequence: TGCGCCAGCAGCCAGGGGACAGCGGATTACTATGGCTACACCTTC. The encoded protein is CASSQGTADYYGYTF.

This clone has just a few counts. The chain links TRBV2 to TRBJ2-3, with D perhaps given as TRBD1 or TRBD2 (5 bases each). Germline V gives CDR1 SNHLY, CDR2 FYNNEI. The CDR3 contains 14 residues. V lost 5 bases and J lost 0, with 9 bases in between. As DNA, the CDR3 is TGTGCCAGCAGTCGGGACCGAAGCACAGATACGCAGTATTTT. Protein: CASSRDRSTDTQYF. Full variable domain (outside the CDR3, taken from reference TRBV2 and TRBJ2-3): EPEVTQTPSHQVTQMGQEVILRCVPISNHLYFYWYRQILGQKVEFLVSFYNNEISEKSEIFDDQFSVERPDGSNFTLKIRSTKLEDSAMYFCASSRDRSTDTQYFGPGTRLTVL.

The chain combines TRBV18 with TRBJ1-4; D remains unclear. The CDR3 runs to 15 residues. CDR1 is KGHSH and CDR2 is LQKENI in the germline V gene. Trimming pared 2 bases from V and 5 bases from J, leaving 12 bases between. DNA for the CDR3: TGTGCCAGCTCACCAAGTGGTAACCGGAATGAAAAACTGTTTTTT. It yields the protein CASSPSGNRNEKLFF.

The chain is built from TRBV6-1 and TRBJ1-4, with 8 bases matching TRBD1. CDR1 is MNHNS, CDR2 SASEGT, per germline. J gave up 8 bases and V 3 bases, and 5 bases lay outside the gene matches. This CDR3 is 14 amino acids long. The CDR3 here is CASSERTGYEKLFF. In nucleotides, the CDR3 is TGTGCCAGCAGTGAGAGGACAGGGTACGAAAAACTGTTTTTT.

The chain recombines TRBV6-5 with TRBJ1-5, with a tentative D call TRBD1 (5 bases). The germline V and J ends were trimmed by 0 bases and 9 bases, with 9 bases remaining between them. This CDR3 contains 13 residues. Germline lookup yields CDR1 MNHEY and CDR2 SVGAGI. The CDR3 spells CASSYSHTGPQHF. CDR3 DNA sequence: TGTGCCAGCAGTTACTCACACACAGGGCCCCAGCATTTT.

The CDR3 loop is CASSFWPVSEELFF. CDR3 nucleotide sequence: TGTGCCAGCAGTTTCTGGCCGGTCTCTGAGGAGCTGTTTTTT. The rearrangement uses TRBV27 and TRBJ2-2; no clear D gene. From germline, CDR1 is MNHEY and CDR2 SMNVEV (reference sequence). The CDR3 contains 14 residues. V lost 3 bases and J lost 10, with 15 bases in between.

The chain links TRBV7-3 to TRBJ2-3; 11 bases line up with TRBD2. Losses at the gene ends were 6 bases for V and 7 bases for J; bases not matched to a gene: 9. The V gene's germline CDR1 is SGHTA and CDR2 FQGTGA. This CDR3 comprises 15 residues. The CDR3 DNA is TGTGCCAGCAGTCAGATTAGCGGGGGGGATTATACGCAGTATTTT. It encodes CASSQISGGDYTQYF.

The chain recombines TRBV6-2 or TRBV6-3 with TRBJ2-2, with D hard to call. Germline lookup yields CDR1 MNHEY and CDR2 SVGEGT. Trimming cost V 2 bases and J 4 bases, with 8 bases left between them. CDR3 size: 14 residues. The CDR3, as DNA: TGTGCCAGCAGTTACGCCCTGGCCACCGGGGAGCTGTTTTTT. Protein product: CASSYALATGELFF.

The V and J genes are TRBV29-1 and TRBJ1-1; 7 nucleotides match TRBD1. Germline CDR1 and CDR2: SQVTM and ANQGSEA. Trimming at V came to 7 bases and at J to 0 bases, leaving 5 bases not matched to a gene. The CDR3 sequence is 13 residues long. The CDR3 loop reads CSGITGVNTEAFF. The CDR3 region has the DNA TGCAGCGGTATCACAGGGGTGAACACTGAAGCTTTCTTT.

The rearrangement uses TRBV6-1 and TRBJ1-2, with D possibly matching TRBD1 (5 bases). Germline lookup yields CDR1 MNHNS and CDR2 SASEGT. This CDR3 has 12 amino acids. The V end was cut by 3 bases, the J end by 8 bases, with 10 bases between. The CDR3 reads CASSDTGEGYTF. CDR3 coding DNA: TGTGCCAGCAGTGACACGGGGGAGGGCTACACCTTC.

In its sample, this clone was seen a few times. The rearrangement uses TRBV5-1 and TRBJ1-2; D may be TRBD1 (5 bases). Per germline, CDR1 SGHRS and CDR2 YFSETQ. Between the trimmed V and J ends, which lost 4 bases and 8 bases, there was a span of 12 bases. The CDR3 has 12 amino acids. CDR3 nucleotide sequence: TGCGCCAGCAGCCCGGCGACAGAAGGCTACACCTTC. The encoded protein is CASSPATEGYTF.

Only one count was recorded for this clone. V and J are TRBV25-1 and TRBJ2-3; 7 nucleotides align to TRBD2. This CDR3 spans 16 amino acids. In germline, CDR1 is MGHDK, CDR2 SYGVNS. V lost 2 bases to trimming and J lost 4 bases; unmatched junction nucleotides: 9. CDR3 sequence reads: CASSEGSGVLPDTQYF. The CDR3 nucleotides are TGTGCCAGCAGTGAAGGGAGCGGGGTTCTCCCAGATACGCAGTATTTT.

The chain has TRBV7-2 and TRBJ2-3, with a weak D call TRBD2 (6 bases). CDR1 is SGHTA, CDR2 FQGNSA, per germline. The CDR3 length is 16 residues. V was shortened by 1 base and J by 2 bases, with 13 bases between the two germline ends. Here the CDR3 reads CASSLEGRPTTDTQYF. The CDR3, as DNA: TGTGCCAGCAGCTTAGAGGGGAGGCCGACCACAGATACGCAGTATTTT. The full variable domain, in which reference TRBV7-2 and TRBJ2-3 provide the parts outside the CDR3, is GAGVSQSPSNKVTEKGKDVELRCDPISGHTALYWYRQSLGQGLEFLIYFQGNSAPDKSGLPSDRFSAERTGGSVSTLTIQRTQQEDSAVYLCASSLEGRPTTDTQYFGPGTRLTVL.

This clone showed up just a few times. The chain joins TRBV12-1 to TRBJ1-6; the table calls TRBD1, which could not be checked here. TRBV12-1 is an annotated pseudogene. The CDR3 is 14 amino acids. CDR3 residues: CASSIRVYNSPLHF. The DNA of the CDR3 is TGTGCCAGCAGCATCAGGGTCTATAATTCACCCCTCCACTTT.

The V and J genes are TRBV28 and TRBJ1-2; D is possibly TRBD1 (6 bases). The CDR3 loop spans 14 amino acids. Germline V CDR1 and CDR2: MDHEN, SYDVKM. The V gene lost 9 bases and the J gene lost 1 base, with 15 bases spanning the gap. The DNA of the CDR3 is TGTGCCAGTGATAAGGGGGGTCTTAACTATGGCTACACCTTC. Amino acids: CASDKGGLNYGYTF.

V usage is TRBV25-1 and J usage is TRBJ2-6; D ambiguous. Between the trimmed V and J ends, which lost 0 bases and 0 bases, there was a span of 9 bases. The CDR3 length is 17 residues. In germline, CDR1 is MGHDK, CDR2 SYGVNS. CDR3 loop: CASSEYMVLSGANVLTF. The DNA of the CDR3 is TGTGCCAGCAGTGAATATATGGTTCTCTCTGGGGCCAACGTCCTGACTTTC.

This rearrangement joins TRBV7-8 to TRBJ2-7; D unresolved. This CDR3 contains 15 residues. Trimming took 5 bases from V and 5 from J, leaving 19 bases between them. Germline V lookup: CDR1 SGHVS, CDR2 FQNEAQ. The CDR3 bases are TGTGCCAGCAGCCCAAGGGCCCTAGGGTTGGACGAGCAGTACTTC. Its translation: CASSPRALGLDEQYF.

The chain carries TRBV19 and TRBJ2-2, with D tentatively TRBD2 (7 bases). CDR1 and CDR2 from the germline V gene are LNHDA and SQIVND (reference sequence). V was shortened by 7 bases and J by 4 bases, with 13 bases between the two germline ends. The CDR3 is made up of 14 amino acids. The CDR3 protein is CASTQGGGTGELFF. Written as DNA, the CDR3 is TGTGCCAGTACCCAGGGAGGGGGCACCGGGGAGCTGTTTTTT.